This passage covers 3 T cell receptor beta chains from one sample sequenced in a study of cytomegalovirus exposure and HLA in healthy donors. Researchers ran the PCR with 60 Vbeta and 13 Jbeta primers. TCRdb's copy holds only in-frame clones and misses some; the assay was immunoSEQ multiplex PCR. The sample includes around 130,000 clones, approximately 80% of them seen just once. The sample consisted of PBMCs. These receptor sequences come from a man between 18 and 35 years old in good health and CMV-seropositive.

This clone has only one observation. The chain couples TRBV7-2 to TRBJ2-1, with a weak D call TRBD2 (5 bases). Looked up from germline, CDR1 is SGHTA and CDR2 is FQGNSA. The CDR3 is 14 residues long. V lost 9 bases to trimming and J lost 0 bases, with 12 bases between them. The CDR3 protein is CASYIGSSYNEQFF. As DNA, the CDR3 is TGTGCCAGTTACATTGGGAGCTCCTACAATGAGCAGTTCTTC. Supplemented by reference TRBV7-2 and TRBJ2-1, the full variable domain reads GAGVSQSPSNKVTEKGKDVELRCDPISGHTALYWYRQSLGQGLEFLIYFQGNSAPDKSGLPSDRFSAERTGGSVSTLTIQRTQQEDSAVYLCASYIGSSYNEQFFGPGTRLTVL.

This chain joins TRBV6-5 and TRBJ2-7; 8 bases map to TRBD1. Germline V gives CDR1 MNHEY, CDR2 SVGAGI. V was pared by 2 bases and J by 1 base, with 4 bases of the junction left unmatched. CDR3 length: 15 amino acids. This CDR3 reads CASSYPRGRSYEQYF. CDR3 nucleotide sequence: TGTGCCAGCAGTTACCCCAGGGGGCGTTCCTACGAGCAGTACTTC.

There are a few counts of this clone. The chain has TRBV5-1 and TRBJ2-7, with TRBD1 identical over 8 bases. V trimming: 4 bases; J trimming: 7 bases; junction bases outside the gene matches: 4. Germline V gives CDR1 SGHRS, CDR2 YFSETQ. This CDR3 spans 12 amino acids. The CDR3 reads CASSRTGSEQYF. The CDR3 bases are TGCGCCAGCAGCAGGACAGGGAGTGAGCAGTACTTC.